The 11 T cell receptor beta chains below all came from one sample that was sequenced in a study of human T cells and chemical hapten exposure. Individual cDNA molecules in this library carried unique molecular identifiers. TCRdb re-called the reads with MiXCR, one entry per CDR3 protein. The sample comprises 4,000 to 4,500 distinct CDR3 sequences, 49% of which are singletons, and approximately 3.5% rests with the top ten. Stated treatment: therapeutic diphenylcyclopropenone sensitization with weekly scalp DPC. This material consisted of whole blood, taken before DPC sensitization or 2, 6, or about 24 weeks after (not recorded which). The receptors stem from an adult with alopecia areata. Some clones in this sample may be carry-over from other donors' samples. This table probably holds off-target reads from a library built for another chain.

Only a few counts were recorded for this clonotype. V usage is TRBV12-3 or TRBV12-4 and J usage is TRBJ2-1; 7 nucleotides match TRBD2. This CDR3 contains 15 residues. Unmatched junction bases numbered 11, after V lost 6 bases and J lost 6 bases. This CDR3 reads CASRLSPGGSNEQFF. CDR3 nucleotides: TGTGCCAGCAGACTTTCCCCCGGCGGGAGCAATGAGCAGTTCTTC.

The chain employs TRBV29-1 and TRBJ2-1; the D gene is possibly TRBD1 (6 bases). Germline lookup yields CDR1 SQVTM and CDR2 ANQGSEA. V was cut by 4 bases and J by 5 bases, with 18 bases left in between. The CDR3 is made up of 15 amino acids. CDR3 bases: TGCAGCGTTGGGGGGTTTGGACAGCCCAACAATGAGCAGTTCTTC. Translating gives CSVGGFGQPNNEQFF.

This clonotype was observed a few times. The chain links TRBV11-2 to TRBJ2-7; no clear D gene. Germline V CDR1 and CDR2: SGHAT, FQNNGV. V lost 5 bases, J lost 3 bases, and 5 bases lay in between. The CDR3 has 11 residues. CDR3 sequence reads: CASSHIYEQYF. The CDR3 DNA follows: TGTGCCAGCAGCCACATCTACGAGCAGTACTTC.

This clonotype was picked up a small number of times. The V call is TRBV7-9, the J call TRBJ2-2; D gene ambiguous. In germline, CDR1 is SEHNR, CDR2 FQNEAQ (reference sequence). The CDR3 runs to 13 residues. Trimming removed 5 bases from V and 6 bases from J, with 10 bases in between. The CDR3 sequence: CASSPGLAGELFF. CDR3 sequence (DNA): TGTGCCAGCAGCCCAGGTTTGGCCGGGGAGCTGTTTTTT.

In this sample, this clonotype turned up a few times. The genes are TRBV5-1 and TRBJ2-5; 12 nucleotides align to TRBD2. Losses at the gene ends were 5 bases for V and 5 bases for J; bases not matched to a gene: 1. Germline-derived CDR1 and CDR2 are SGHRS and YFSETQ. This CDR3 has 13 amino acids. The chain's CDR3 is CASRGTSGETQYF. CDR3 sequence (DNA): TGCGCCAGCAGGGGGACTAGCGGGGAGACCCAGTACTTC.

V usage is TRBV7-3 and J usage is TRBJ1-1, with D possibly being TRBD1 (5 bases). Germline V lookup: CDR1 SGHTA, CDR2 FQGTGA. The V and J ends lost 6 bases and 0 bases respectively, with 8 bases between them. This CDR3 has 13 amino acids. The CDR3 DNA sequence: TGTGCCAGCAGGGAGACAGTGAACACTGAAGCTTTCTTT. Translating gives CASRETVNTEAFF.

This clonotype was observed a handful of times. V is TRBV5-4 and J is TRBJ2-7, with TRBD2 matching 8 bases. From germline, CDR1 is SGHNT and CDR2 YYREEE (reference sequence). The J segment lost 5 bases and the V segment lost 0 bases, leaving 7 bases of the junction unmatched. This CDR3 contains 15 residues. For the CDR3, the DNA is TGTGCCAGCAGCTTGGCACCGGGACTAGGGGACGAGCAGTACTTC. This sequence encodes CASSLAPGLGDEQYF.

This chain connects TRBV6-1 to TRBJ1-6; D is unresolved. Trimming left V 6 bases short and J 3 bases short, with 6 bases between. The CDR3 extends over 13 amino acids. CDR1 and CDR2 (germline): MNHNS, SASEGT. The CDR3: CASRRDYNSPLHF. CDR3 nucleotide sequence: TGTGCCAGCAGGAGGGACTATAATTCACCCCTCCACTTT.

The chain joins TRBV29-1 to TRBJ2-5; 11 bases match TRBD1. Germline-derived CDR1 and CDR2 are SQVTM and ANQGSEA. The CDR3 runs 16 residues. The V and J ends lost 0 bases and 4 bases, in that order; junction bases with no gene match: 7. The CDR3 DNA is TGCAGCGTTGAAGATCTATGGACAGGGGGCTCAGAGACCCAGTACTTC. Translating gives CSVEDLWTGGSETQYF.

This clonotype came up a few times. The chain recombines TRBV28 with TRBJ1-6; possibly TRBD1 for D (5 bases). Germline loops: CDR1 MDHEN, CDR2 SYDVKM. The V and J ends lost 7 bases and 10 bases respectively, with 11 bases between them. The CDR3 loop spans 12 amino acids. The CDR3 loop reads CASTGIDSPLHF. The CDR3 DNA follows: TGTGCCAGCACAGGGATCGACTCACCCCTCCACTTT.

This clonotype is judged large. The genes are TRBV12-3 or TRBV12-4 and TRBJ2-1, with TRBD1 as a possible D gene (6 bases). This CDR3 comprises 15 residues. The V gene lost 7 bases and the J gene lost 0 bases, with 13 bases spanning the gap. The CDR3 region has the DNA TGTGCCAGCACTCCCGACAGGAGCTCCTACAATGAGCAGTTCTTC. Its protein product is CASTPDRSSYNEQFF.